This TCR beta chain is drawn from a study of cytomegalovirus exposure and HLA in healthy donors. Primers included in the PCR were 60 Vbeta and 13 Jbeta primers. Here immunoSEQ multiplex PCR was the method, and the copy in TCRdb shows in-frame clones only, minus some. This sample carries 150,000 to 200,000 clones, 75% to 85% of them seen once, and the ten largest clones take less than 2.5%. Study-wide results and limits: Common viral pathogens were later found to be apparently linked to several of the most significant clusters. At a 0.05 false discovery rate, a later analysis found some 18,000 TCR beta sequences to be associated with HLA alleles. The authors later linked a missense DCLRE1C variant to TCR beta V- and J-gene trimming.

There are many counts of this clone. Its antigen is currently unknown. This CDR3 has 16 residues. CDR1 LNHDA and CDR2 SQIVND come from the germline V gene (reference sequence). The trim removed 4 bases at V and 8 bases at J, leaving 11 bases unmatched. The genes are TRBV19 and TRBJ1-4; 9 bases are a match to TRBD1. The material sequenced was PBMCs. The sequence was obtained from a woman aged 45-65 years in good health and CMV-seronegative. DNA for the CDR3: TGTGCCAGTAGTACCCGACGAGGGACAGGGAACGAAAAACTGTTTTTT. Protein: CASSTRRGTGNEKLFF.